This passage covers 29 T cell receptor beta chains from one sample sequenced in a study of blood T cell repertoires in COVID-19. Libraries were prepared by immunoSEQ multiplex PCR; TCRdb keeps only in-frame clonotypes and omits some of them. The sample has about 140,000 clones, around 88% seen once. The sample consisted of peripheral blood. The receptors originated from a woman in her sixties or seventies with acute or convalescent COVID-19.

The chain couples TRBV30 to TRBJ1-2, with D possibly being TRBD1 (6 bases). The CDR3 has 19 amino acids. Trimming took off 0 bases at V and 2 bases at J, with 25 bases between the two ends. The germline gives CDR1 GTSNPN, CDR2 SVGIG (reference sequence). The CDR3 region has the DNA TGTGCCTGGAGTGTACTGGGATCACTGGGGGCGAATCCAAACTATGGCTACACCTTC. This encodes CAWSVLGSLGANPNYGYTF.

The V call is TRBV6-2 or TRBV6-3, the J call TRBJ2-1, with 10 bases fitting TRBD2. Trimming at V came to 5 bases and at J to 7 bases, leaving 8 bases not matched to a gene. This CDR3 region has 15 residues. Per the germline V gene, CDR1 is MNHEY and CDR2 is SVGEGT. DNA for the CDR3: TGTGCCAGCAGTCGGTTAGCGGGGGGTGTTAATGAGCAGTTCTTC. Amino acid sequence: CASSRLAGGVNEQFF.

The chain employs TRBV6-5 and TRBJ1-6; D is unresolved. This CDR3 spans 16 amino acids. Germline assignment: CDR1 MNHEY and CDR2 SVGAGI. V was clipped by 0 bases and J by 2 bases, with 8 bases between them. The chain's CDR3 is CASSYSSATYNSPLHF. The CDR3 nucleotides read TGTGCCAGCAGTTACTCGAGTGCTACCTATAATTCACCCCTCCACTTT.

The CDR3 nucleotides are TGTGCCAGCAGTTACGGGGGGACTCGTGACACTGAAGCTTTCTTT. Translating it yields CASSYGGTRDTEAFF. The genes are TRBV6-5 and TRBJ1-1, with a tentative D call TRBD1 (5 bases). With 2 bases removed from V and 3 bases from J, the gap between germline ends came to 13 bases. CDR1 and CDR2 (germline): MNHEY, SVGAGI. The CDR3 loop spans 15 amino acids.

This clone was counted only a few times. This chain links TRBV7-9 with TRBJ1-4; unclear D gene. V lost 0 bases and J lost 7, with 12 bases in between. The CDR3 consists of 15 residues. Looked up from germline, CDR1 is SEHNR and CDR2 is FQNEAQ (reference sequence). The CDR3 loop is CASSLARVGVEKLFF. The CDR3 DNA reads as TGTGCCAGCAGCTTAGCGCGGGTGGGAGTTGAAAAACTGTTTTTT. The full variable domain, rest sourced from reference TRBV7-9 and TRBJ1-4, is DTGVSQNPRHKITKRGQNVTFRCDPISEHNRLYWYRQTLGQGPEFLTYFQNEAQLEKSRLLSDRFSAERPKGSFSTLEIQRTEQGDSAMYLCASSLARVGVEKLFFGSGTQLSVL.

V and J are TRBV27 and TRBJ2-5; D possibly corresponds to TRBD2 (6 bases). The CDR3 is 14 residues long. V lost 4 bases, J lost 2 bases, and 11 bases lay in between. CDR1 and CDR2 from the germline V gene are MNHEY and SMNVEV (reference sequence). CDR3 in DNA: TGTGCCAGCAGTTCGTTGCGGGAACAAGAGACCCAGTACTTC. Translating it yields CASSSLREQETQYF.

The CDR3, as DNA: TGTGCCAGCAGTTACGGGGGAGGCACCGGGGAGCTGTTTTTT. It is translated as CASSYGGGTGELFF. The chain carries TRBV6-2 or TRBV6-3 and TRBJ2-2; the D gene is possibly TRBD2 (6 bases). Looked up from germline, CDR1 is MNHEY and CDR2 is SVGEGT. V was clipped by 2 bases and J by 4 bases, with 8 bases between them. CDR3 length equals 14 residues.

This chain links TRBV7-8 with TRBJ2-1, with TRBD2 matching 9 bases. Germline CDR1 SGHVS, CDR2 FQNEAQ. CDR3 length: 15 residues. After removal of 3 bases from V and 5 bases from J, the junction contained 5 bases not matched to a gene. The DNA of the CDR3 is TGTGCCAGCAGCTTTAGCGGGGGCTACAACAATGAGCAGTTCTTC. Translating gives CASSFSGGYNNEQFF.

The CDR3 region has the DNA TGTGCCAGTAGTACGACAGGGATTAATGAAAAACTGTTTTTT. It encodes CASSTTGINEKLFF. This chain joins TRBV19 and TRBJ1-4, with 7 bases aligning to TRBD1. This CDR3 region has 14 residues. V shed 4 bases and J 4 bases; nucleotides not matched to a gene: 3. Germline values: CDR1 LNHDA, CDR2 SQIVND (reference sequence).

The chain uses TRBV6-2 or TRBV6-3 and TRBJ2-7; 11 bases are a match to TRBD1. The CDR3 is made up of 15 amino acids. CDR1 MNHEY and CDR2 SVGEGT come from the germline V gene. The trim removed 6 bases at V and 2 bases at J, leaving 6 bases unmatched. This CDR3 reads CASSSRDRGTYEQYF. In nucleotides, the CDR3 is TGTGCCAGCAGCTCCCGGGACAGGGGGACCTACGAGCAGTACTTC.

The J gene is TRBJ2-5, the V gene TRBV11-1; D call uncertain. The germline V and J ends were trimmed by 2 bases and 2 bases, with 9 bases remaining between them. Germline V gene lookup returns CDR1 SGHAT and CDR2 FQDESV (reference sequence). CDR3 size: 14 residues. The CDR3 sequence: CASSLFADQETQYF. In nucleotides, the CDR3 is TGTGCCAGCAGCTTATTTGCGGATCAAGAGACCCAGTACTTC.

The chain links TRBV28 to TRBJ1-2, with 7 bases matching TRBD1. The V segment lost 8 bases and the J segment 5 bases; nucleotides outside the gene matches: 2. Per the germline V gene, CDR1 is MDHEN and CDR2 is SYDVKM. The CDR3 has 11 residues. CDR3 sequence reads: CASRQGYGYTF. In DNA form, the CDR3 reads TGTGCCAGCCGACAGGGTTATGGCTACACCTTC.

This clone came up once. The V gene is TRBV15, the J gene TRBJ1-5, with D tentatively TRBD1 (5 bases). Deletions cut 1 base from V and 6 bases from J, with 10 bases between. This CDR3 spans 14 amino acids. Germline CDR1 reads LNHNV; CDR2 reads YYDKDF (reference sequence). CDR3 residues: CATSRVAGLQPQHF. The CDR3 bases are TGTGCCACCAGCAGAGTGGCAGGGCTTCAGCCCCAGCATTTT.

The V call is TRBV13, the J call TRBJ2-7, with 8 bases matching TRBD2. The CDR3 is made up of 15 amino acids. In germline, CDR1 is PRHDT, CDR2 FYEKMQ (reference sequence). The trim removed 3 bases at V and 1 base at J, leaving 5 bases unmatched. The DNA of the CDR3 is TGTGCCAGCAGCTTTCTGGCGGGGGGATCCTACGAGCAGTACTTC. This translates into CASSFLAGGSYEQYF.

The chain carries TRBV19 and TRBJ2-3; D ambiguous. The CDR3 contains 15 residues. The V end was cut by 4 bases, the J end by 0 bases, with 11 bases between. Germline assignment: CDR1 LNHDA and CDR2 SQIVND (reference sequence). The DNA of the CDR3 is TGTGCCAGTAGTAAAGCCCGTTCTAGCACAGATACGCAGTATTTT. Translated, it gives CASSKARSSTDTQYF.

The gene calls are TRBV7-2 and TRBJ2-5, with 12 bases identical to TRBD2. Per germline, CDR1 SGHTA and CDR2 FQGNSA. There are 14 residues in the CDR3. Trimming took 10 bases from V and 4 from J; bases not matched to a gene: 7. CDR3 nucleotide sequence: TGTGCCACCTGGACTAGCGGGGCCCGAGAGACCCAGTACTTC. Its protein product is CATWTSGARETQYF. Full variable domain (outside the CDR3, taken from reference TRBV7-2 and TRBJ2-5): GAGVSQSPSNKVTEKGKDVELRCDPISGHTALYWYRQSLGQGLEFLIYFQGNSAPDKSGLPSDRFSAERTGGSVSTLTIQRTQQEDSAVYLCATWTSGARETQYFGPGTRLLVL.

The chain couples TRBV12-3 or TRBV12-4 to TRBJ1-4; D gene ambiguous. The CDR3 sequence is 13 residues long. Trimming shortened V by 1 base and J by 8 bases, and 8 bases separated the two germline ends. Here the CDR3 DNA reads TGTGCCAGCAGTTTAGAGTTCCGGGAAAAACTGTTTTTT. It encodes CASSLEFREKLFF.

This clone was detected once. V usage is TRBV7-2 and J usage is TRBJ1-2; 8 nucleotides line up with TRBD1. J lost 3 bases, V lost 0 bases, and 12 bases had no gene match. Germline CDR1 is SGHTA and CDR2 is FQGNSA. CDR3 size: 18 residues. CDR3 DNA sequence: TGTGCCAGCAGCTTAGCTGCAGGGGGCGCATCTGTTGACTATGGCTACACCTTC. It yields the protein CASSLAAGGASVDYGYTF.

The V and J genes are TRBV6-4 and TRBJ1-5; 7 bases match TRBD1. CDR3 length: 15 amino acids. CDR1 is MRHNA and CDR2 is SNTAGT in the germline V gene. The V segment lost 10 bases and the J segment 0 bases; nucleotides outside the gene matches: 9. CDR3 amino acids: CAIADRRVSNQPQHF. The CDR3 DNA is TGTGCCATCGCGGACAGGAGAGTTAGCAATCAGCCCCAGCATTTT.

The chain carries TRBV27 and TRBJ1-2, with 7 nucleotides matching TRBD1. With V trimmed by 5 bases and J by 2 bases, 14 bases remained unmatched. CDR3 length: 17 residues. CDR1 MNHEY and CDR2 SMNVEV come from the germline V gene (reference sequence). The CDR3 reads CASSPLKGAGMNYGYTF. The CDR3 nucleotides read TGTGCCAGCAGTCCCCTAAAGGGGGCAGGAATGAACTATGGCTACACCTTC.

The chain combines TRBV6-5 with TRBJ2-7, with 11 bases matching TRBD2. Germline lookup yields CDR1 MNHEY and CDR2 SVGAGI. V shed 7 bases and J 4 bases; nucleotides not matched to a gene: 6. This CDR3 has 14 residues. CDR3 sequence reads: CASTPSSGGYEQYF. The CDR3 DNA sequence: TGTGCCAGCACCCCCTCTAGCGGGGGGTACGAGCAGTACTTC.

The chain is built from TRBV30 and TRBJ1-5, with 8 bases matching TRBD1. This CDR3 contains 16 residues. The V segment lost 0 bases and the J segment 6 bases; nucleotides outside the gene matches: 10. Germline-derived CDR1 and CDR2 are GTSNPN and SVGIG (reference sequence). CDR3 DNA: TGTGCCTGGAGTGTCTTCGGAGGACAGGGTGTTCAGCCCCAGCATTTT. This codes for CAWSVFGGQGVQPQHF.

The chain carries TRBV19 and TRBJ2-1, with 8 bases lining up with TRBD2. The CDR3 sequence is 13 residues long. Losses at the gene ends were 11 bases for V and 6 bases for J; bases not matched to a gene: 9. Germline assignment: CDR1 LNHDA and CDR2 SQIVND (reference sequence). For the CDR3, the DNA is TGTGCCGCCGCCCGAGCGGGGGTCAATGAGCAGTTCTTC. It specifies CAAARAGVNEQFF.

This clone was seen only once. The chain employs TRBV7-2 and TRBJ1-2; TRBD1 aligns across 9 bases. Germline V CDR1 and CDR2: SGHTA, FQGNSA. V lost 3 bases, J lost 4 bases, and 9 bases stayed unmatched. CDR3 length equals 16 residues. This chain's CDR3 is CASSLGHRGQGYGYTF. The CDR3 nucleotides are TGTGCCAGCAGCTTGGGCCACAGGGGGCAAGGCTATGGCTACACCTTC.

The V and J genes are TRBV19 and TRBJ1-1; D call uncertain. The CDR3 spans 13 residues. Germline CDR1 LNHDA, CDR2 SQIVND (reference sequence). With 1 base removed from V and 0 bases from J, the gap between germline ends came to 3 bases. The DNA for the CDR3 is TGTGCCAGTAGTATAGCATTGAACACTGAAGCTTTCTTT. This sequence encodes CASSIALNTEAFF.

The chain joins TRBV18 to TRBJ1-1, with 8 bases fitting TRBD1. V shed 6 bases and J 5 bases; nucleotides not matched to a gene: 5. The CDR3 totals 13 residues. Germline V gene sequence: CDR1 KGHSH, CDR2 LQKENI. CDR3: CASSSGGRTEAFF. Here the CDR3 DNA reads TGTGCCAGCTCCTCAGGGGGCCGGACTGAAGCTTTCTTT.

The chain is built from TRBV7-2 and TRBJ1-6; D not certain. Germline V CDR1 and CDR2: SGHTA, FQGNSA. CDR3 size: 17 residues. Trimming left V 6 bases short and J 2 bases short, with 17 bases between. The CDR3 here is CASRSRSAGAYNSPLHF. In DNA form, the CDR3 reads TGTGCCAGCAGGTCCCGATCAGCAGGCGCCTATAATTCACCCCTCCACTTT. Full variable domain (rest looked up from reference TRBV7-2 and TRBJ1-6): GAGVSQSPSNKVTEKGKDVELRCDPISGHTALYWYRQSLGQGLEFLIYFQGNSAPDKSGLPSDRFSAERTGGSVSTLTIQRTQQEDSAVYLCASRSRSAGAYNSPLHFGNGTRLTVT.

This chain connects TRBV6-6 to TRBJ1-6, with unresolved D. Trimming shortened V by 2 bases and J by 6 bases, and 8 bases separated the two germline ends. Germline CDR1 is MNHNY and CDR2 is SVGAGI (reference sequence). The CDR3 loop spans 14 amino acids. CDR3 amino acids: CASSYGQINSPLHF. For the CDR3, the DNA is TGTGCCAGCAGTTACGGGCAGATTAATTCACCCCTCCACTTT.

The J gene is TRBJ2-5, the V gene TRBV11-2, with D perhaps TRBD1 (6 bases). The V end was cut by 3 bases, the J end by 4 bases, with 12 bases between. This CDR3 comprises 14 residues. The germline gives CDR1 SGHAT, CDR2 FQNNGV. The CDR3 region is CASSFNRVSETQYF. The CDR3 DNA follows: TGTGCCAGCAGCTTTAACAGGGTTTCAGAGACCCAGTACTTC. Filled out from reference TRBV11-2 and TRBJ2-5, the complete variable domain reads EAGVAQSPRYKIIEKRQSVAFWCNPISGHATLYWYQQILGQGPKLLIQFQNNGVVDDSQLPKDRFSAERLKGVDSTLKIQPAKLEDSAVYLCASSFNRVSETQYFGPGTRLLVL.